This record looks at one T cell receptor beta chain sequence and its context. The target antigen is unknown. The source of the sample is a study of T cell responses to AZD1222 COVID-19 vaccine. Study overall: Analyses pooled second doses at about 4 or about 12 weeks.

Findings and caveats of the study: None of the repertoires were sampled until the peak T cell response had passed.

The table came from immunoSEQ multiplex PCR; TCRdb's copy has only in-frame clones and leaves some out. The sample carries about 170,000 clones, 90% recorded once. Trimming removed 0 bases from V and 3 bases from J, with 5 bases in between. Germline loops: CDR1 SGHVS, CDR2 FQNEAQ. This CDR3 spans 13 amino acids. The chain uses TRBV7-8 and TRBJ1-2; the D is unclear. This clonotype originated in an adult in good health. The source was peripheral blood, collected on day 0 of AZD1222 vaccination. The CDR3, as DNA: TGTGCCAGCAGCTTAGCGTCAGACTATGGCTACACCTTC. It translates to CASSLASDYGYTF.